This is a list of T cell receptor beta chains from one sample in a study of regulatory T cells in long-lasting Graves disease. MiXCR, applied by TCRdb to the multiplex PCR reads, yields one record per CDR3 protein. The data hold about 660,000 distinct CDR3 sequences, with about 30% observed a single time. Sequenced material: peripheral blood mononuclear cells (PBMCs), taken when the disease was refractory, from a patient treated with antithyroid drugs. These receptors all come from a female donor with Graves disease. The CDR3 runs from the conserved cysteine through the conserved F or W. A D gene is named only where the DNA matches it firmly. Size is omitted from some rows. Given values are once, few, many or a class for expanded clones.

D gene: TRBD2
clone size: NA
V gene: TRBV9
J gene: TRBJ2-7
CDR3 protein: CASSVDSGRGYEQYF
CDR3 DNA: TGTGCCAGCAGCGTAGATAGCGGGAGAGGCTACGAGCAGTACTTC

D gene: TRBD1
clone size: NA
V gene: TRBV9
J gene: TRBJ1-2
CDR3 protein: CASSVAQGQGYGYTF
CDR3 DNA: TGTGCCAGCAGCGTAGCCCAGGGACAGGGCTATGGCTACACCTTC

D gene: NA
clone size: NA
V gene: TRBV5-1
J gene: TRBJ2-4
CDR3 protein: CASSLFGVDSAKNIQYF
CDR3 DNA: TGCGCCAGCAGCTTGTTTGGAGTAGACTCAGCCAAAAACATTCAGTACTTC

D gene: NA
clone size: few
V gene: TRBV11-2
J gene: TRBJ2-7
CDR3 protein: CASGGPVSYEQYF
CDR3 DNA: TGTGCCAGCGGGGGGCCGGTCTCCTACGAGCAGTACTTC

D gene: NA
clone size: NA
V gene: TRBV9
J gene: TRBJ2-2
CDR3 protein: CASSVDRTNTGELFF
CDR3 DNA: TGTGCCAGCAGCGTAGACAGGACGAACACCGGGGAGCTGTTTTTT

D gene: NA
clone size: few
V gene: TRBV10-3
J gene: TRBJ1-1
CDR3 protein: CAIISSENTEAFF
CDR3 DNA: TGTGCCATCATAAGTTCCGAGAACACTGAAGCTTTCTTT

D gene: NA
clone size: NA
V gene: TRBV7-9
J gene: TRBJ2-1
CDR3 protein: CASSPYLDRTYNEQFF
CDR3 DNA: TGTGCCAGCAGCCCTTACCTCGACCGGACATACAATGAGCAGTTCTTC

D gene: NA
clone size: few
V gene: TRBV6-1
J gene: TRBJ1-5
CDR3 protein: CASSGAGHSNQPQHF
CDR3 DNA: TGTGCCAGCAGTGGGGCAGGACATAGCAATCAGCCCCAGCATTTT

D gene: TRBD1
clone size: NA
V gene: TRBV6-1
J gene: TRBJ1-4
CDR3 protein: CASSQRGQAKLFF
CDR3 DNA: TGTGCCAGCAGCCAACGGGGACAGGCAAAACTGTTTTTT

D gene: NA
clone size: NA
V gene: TRBV7-9
J gene: TRBJ1-4
CDR3 protein: CASSLLLGSTNEKLFF
CDR3 DNA: TGTGCCAGCAGCCTACTCCTAGGGAGCACTAATGAAAAACTGTTTTTT

D gene: TRBD2
clone size: NA
V gene: TRBV19
J gene: TRBJ2-5
CDR3 protein: CASSITSGSPQETQYF
CDR3 DNA: TGTGCCAGTAGTATTACTAGCGGGAGTCCCCAAGAGACCCAGTACTTC

D gene: NA
clone size: NA
V gene: TRBV20-1
J gene: TRBJ2-7
CDR3 protein: CSASDPGGTYEQYF
CDR3 DNA: TGCAGTGCTAGCGACCCCGGAGGGACCTACGAGCAGTACTTC

D gene: NA
clone size: few
V gene: TRBV12-3/TRBV12-4
J gene: TRBJ2-7
CDR3 protein: CASSSWGEQYF
CDR3 DNA: TGTGCCAGCAGTTCCTGGGGCGAGCAGTACTTC

D gene: TRBD1
clone size: few
V gene: TRBV11-3
J gene: TRBJ2-2
CDR3 protein: CASSLDSHRGASGELFF
CDR3 DNA: TGTGCCAGCAGCTTAGATTCCCACAGGGGTGCGTCCGGGGAGCTGTTTTTT

D gene: NA
clone size: few
V gene: TRBV2
J gene: TRBJ1-5
CDR3 protein: CASSGSRGAPFVNQPQHF
CDR3 DNA: TGTGCCAGCAGTGGTTCCCGGGGGGCCCCTTTCGTTAATCAGCCCCAGCATTTT

D gene: TRBD1
clone size: NA
V gene: TRBV6-2/TRBV6-3
J gene: TRBJ1-6
CDR3 protein: CASSFTGDSPPHF
CDR3 DNA: TGTGCCAGCAGCTTTACAGGGGATTCACCCCCCCACTTT

D gene: NA
clone size: NA
V gene: TRBV5-1
J gene: TRBJ1-6
CDR3 protein: CASSSKIDSPLHF
CDR3 DNA: TGCGCCAGCAGCTCTAAGATTGATTCACCCCTCCACTTT

D gene: NA
clone size: NA
V gene: TRBV2
J gene: TRBJ1-2
CDR3 protein: CASRVVNYGYTF
CDR3 DNA: TGTGCCAGCAGGGTAGTTAACTATGGCTACACCTTC

D gene: TRBD1
clone size: NA
V gene: TRBV24-1
J gene: TRBJ2-7
CDR3 protein: CATSDFGGTGALQYF
CDR3 DNA: TGTGCCACCAGTGATTTCGGCGGGACAGGGGCCTTACAGTACTTC

D gene: NA
clone size: NA
V gene: TRBV27
J gene: TRBJ2-5
CDR3 protein: CASSLSSQETQYF
CDR3 DNA: TGTGCCAGCAGTTTATCCAGTCAAGAGACCCAGTACTTC

D gene: NA
clone size: few
V gene: TRBV5-1
J gene: TRBJ1-6
CDR3 protein: CASSLDPVSPLHF
CDR3 DNA: TGCGCCAGCAGCTTGGATCCAGTTTCACCCCTCCACTTT

D gene: TRBD1
clone size: NA
V gene: TRBV5-1
J gene: TRBJ1-6
CDR3 protein: CASSLGVTGDYNSPLHF
CDR3 DNA: TGCGCCAGCAGCTTGGGCGTTACAGGGGATTATAATTCACCCCTCCACTTT

D gene: NA
clone size: NA
V gene: TRBV5-1
J gene: TRBJ1-1
CDR3 protein: CASSLGVGGASTEAFF
CDR3 DNA: TGCGCCAGCAGCTTGGGAGTAGGGGGGGCGAGCACTGAAGCTTTCTTT

D gene: TRBD2
clone size: NA
V gene: TRBV19
J gene: TRBJ2-7
CDR3 protein: CASRLGSGEGEQYF
CDR3 DNA: TGTGCCAGTAGGTTGGGTAGCGGGGAGGGCGAGCAGTACTTC

D gene: TRBD1
clone size: NA
V gene: TRBV28
J gene: TRBJ1-5
CDR3 protein: CASSSQGSQPQHF
CDR3 DNA: TGTGCCAGCAGTTCACAGGGGAGTCAGCCCCAGCATTTT

D gene: NA
clone size: NA
V gene: TRBV20-1
J gene: TRBJ2-1
CDR3 protein: CSAPRASSYNEQFF
CDR3 DNA: TGCAGTGCCCCAAGGGCCAGCTCCTACAATGAGCAGTTCTTC

D gene: NA
clone size: few
V gene: TRBV28
J gene: TRBJ1-5
CDR3 protein: CASRDRRSNQPQHF
CDR3 DNA: TGTGCCAGCAGAGACAGGAGGAGCAATCAGCCCCAGCATTTT

D gene: TRBD1
clone size: NA
V gene: TRBV10-3
J gene: TRBJ2-7
CDR3 protein: CAIRGQGNHEQYF
CDR3 DNA: TGTGCCATCAGGGGACAGGGTAACCACGAGCAGTACTTC

D gene: NA
clone size: few
V gene: TRBV6-1
J gene: TRBJ1-2
CDR3 protein: CASSEATFTNYGYTF
CDR3 DNA: TGTGCCAGCAGTGAAGCTACCTTCACTAACTATGGCTACACCTTC

D gene: NA
clone size: many
V gene: TRBV12-3/TRBV12-4
J gene: TRBJ1-1
CDR3 protein: CASSLSRQMNTEAFF
CDR3 DNA: TGTGCCAGCAGTTTGTCCCGACAGATGAACACTGAAGCTTTCTTT

D gene: TRBD1
clone size: NA
V gene: TRBV28
J gene: TRBJ1-1
CDR3 protein: CASSTGTVEAFF
CDR3 DNA: TGTGCCAGCAGTACCGGGACAGTTGAAGCTTTCTTT

D gene: NA
clone size: NA
V gene: TRBV14
J gene: TRBJ1-2
CDR3 protein: CASSGAANYSYTF
CDR3 DNA: TGTGCCAGCAGCGGTGCGGCGAACTATAGCTACACCTTC

D gene: NA
clone size: few
V gene: TRBV19
J gene: TRBJ1-1
CDR3 protein: CASSIGMNTEAFF
CDR3 DNA: TGTGCCAGTAGTATTGGAATGAACACTGAAGCTTTCTTT

D gene: NA
clone size: NA
V gene: TRBV7-6
J gene: TRBJ2-6
CDR3 protein: CASSSLVEANVLTF
CDR3 DNA: TGTGCCAGCAGCTCCTTGGTTGAGGCCAACGTCCTGACTTTC

D gene: NA
clone size: NA
V gene: TRBV6-5
J gene: TRBJ2-3
CDR3 protein: CASSYGSSDTQYF
CDR3 DNA: TGTGCCAGCAGTTACGGGAGTTCAGATACGCAGTATTTT